This TCR beta chain is from a study of type 1 regulatory T cells. Worth noting for this clonotype: Its antigen is currently unknown.

MiXCR, run by TCRdb on the reads, gives a single entry per CDR3 protein. The sample lists more than 60,000 distinct CDR3 sequences, roughly 50% seen once, with about 2% in the top ten. The V gene lost 5 bases and the J gene lost 3 bases, with 17 bases spanning the gap. The germline V gene has CDR1 SEHNR and CDR2 FQNEAQ (reference sequence). There are 16 residues in the CDR3. The chain links TRBV7-9 to TRBJ2-1; D is possibly TRBD2 (6 bases). Sequenced sample: cultured non-Tr1 T cells, either the whole culture or a sorted T cell fraction (not recorded which). The source is a human donor in good health. CDR3 sequence (DNA): TGTGCCAGCAGCCCCCTTTCCGCGGGGTACTACAATGAGCAGTTCTTC. This gives the protein CASSPLSAGYYNEQFF.